Listed here is a single T cell receptor (beta chain). This record comes from a study of blood T cell repertoires in COVID-19. Looking at the study overall: The United States, Italy and Spain supplied acute and convalescent COVID-19 samples.

Individuals aged about 18 to 90 years were recruited from fewer than 30 US areas. Per the authors' pipeline: Using reference gene primer amplification, nucleated cell counts were estimated. Repertoires were generated with immunoSEQ multiplex PCR, while TCRdb's copy carries only in-frame clones and drops some. That table gives V, J and clone size, and the DNA gave D and trimming. This repertoire shows under 500,000 clones, 70% to 90% found once; its top ten account for under 2%. Sequencing was performed on PBMCs or T cells enriched from blood (not recorded which). The sequence derives from a woman aged 18-29 years with acute COVID-19.

Written as DNA, the CDR3 is TGTGCCAGCAGTTTTTTACGCGAGATCACAGATACGCAGTATTTT. Translating it yields CASSFLREITDTQYF. The V call is TRBV28, the J call TRBJ2-3; D is undetermined. The V gene lost 3 bases and the J gene lost 2 bases, with 12 bases spanning the gap. Germline CDR1 and CDR2: MDHEN and SYDVKM. The CDR3 loop spans 15 amino acids.